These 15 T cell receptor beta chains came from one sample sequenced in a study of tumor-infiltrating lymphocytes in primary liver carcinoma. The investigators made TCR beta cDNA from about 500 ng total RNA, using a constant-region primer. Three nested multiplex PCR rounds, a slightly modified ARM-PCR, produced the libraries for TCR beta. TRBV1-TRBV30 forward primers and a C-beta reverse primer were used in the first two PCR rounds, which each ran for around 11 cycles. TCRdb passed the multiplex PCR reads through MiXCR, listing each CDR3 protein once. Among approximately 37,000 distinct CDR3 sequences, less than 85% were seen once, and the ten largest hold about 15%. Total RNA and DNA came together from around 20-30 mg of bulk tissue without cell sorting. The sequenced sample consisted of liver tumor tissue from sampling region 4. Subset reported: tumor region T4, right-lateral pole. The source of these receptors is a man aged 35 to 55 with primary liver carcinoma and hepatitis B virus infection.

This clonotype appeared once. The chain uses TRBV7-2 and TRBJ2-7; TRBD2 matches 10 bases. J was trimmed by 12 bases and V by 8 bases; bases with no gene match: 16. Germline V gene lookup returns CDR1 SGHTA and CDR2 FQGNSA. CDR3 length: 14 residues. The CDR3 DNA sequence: TGTGCCAGCGGTTCTCCCATTAGCGGGAGGAAAATGTACTTC. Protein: CASGSPISGRKMYF.

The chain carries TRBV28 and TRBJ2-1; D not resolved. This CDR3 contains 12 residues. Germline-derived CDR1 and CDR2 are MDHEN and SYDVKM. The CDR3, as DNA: TGTGTTACCCCCTCATCTAGTCATGAGCAGTTCTTC. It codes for CVTPSSSHEQFF.

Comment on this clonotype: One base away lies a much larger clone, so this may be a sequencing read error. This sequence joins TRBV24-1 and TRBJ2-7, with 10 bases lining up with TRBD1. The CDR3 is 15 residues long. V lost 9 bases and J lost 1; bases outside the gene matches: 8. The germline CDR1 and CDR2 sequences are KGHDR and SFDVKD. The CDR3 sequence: CATWWPGQGSYEQYF. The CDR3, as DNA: TGTGCCACCTGGTGGCCGGGACAGGGGTCCTACGAGCAGTACTTC.

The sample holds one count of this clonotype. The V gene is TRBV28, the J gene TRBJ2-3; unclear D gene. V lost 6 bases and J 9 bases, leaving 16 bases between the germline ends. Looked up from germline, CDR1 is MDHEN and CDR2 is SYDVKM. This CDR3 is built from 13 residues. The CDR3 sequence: CASRLHGVETQYF. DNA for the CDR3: TGTGCCAGCAGATTACATGGGGTAGAAACGCAGTATTTT.

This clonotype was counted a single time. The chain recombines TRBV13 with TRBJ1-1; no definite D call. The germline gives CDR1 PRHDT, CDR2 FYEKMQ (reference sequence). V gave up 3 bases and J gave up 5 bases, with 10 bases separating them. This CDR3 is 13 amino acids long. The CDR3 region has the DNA TGTGCCAGCAGCTTTGAATCCGGAACTGAAGCTTTCTTT. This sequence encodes CASSFESGTEAFF.

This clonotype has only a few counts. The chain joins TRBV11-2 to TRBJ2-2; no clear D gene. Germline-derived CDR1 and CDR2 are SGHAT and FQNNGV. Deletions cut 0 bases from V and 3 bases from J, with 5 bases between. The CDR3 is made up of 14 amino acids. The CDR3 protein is CASSLESHTGELFF. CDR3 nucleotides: TGTGCCAGCAGCTTAGAGAGTCACACCGGGGAGCTGTTTTTT.

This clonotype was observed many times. CDR3 in DNA: TGCAGTGCTAGACTAGCGGGAGACACCGGGGAGCTGTTTTTT. Its translation: CSARLAGDTGELFF. The gene calls are TRBV20-1 and TRBJ2-2, with 10 nucleotides matching TRBD2. From germline, CDR1 is DFQATT and CDR2 SNEGSKA (reference sequence). The J segment lost 3 bases and the V segment lost 2 bases, leaving 0 bases of the junction unmatched. This CDR3 spans 14 amino acids.

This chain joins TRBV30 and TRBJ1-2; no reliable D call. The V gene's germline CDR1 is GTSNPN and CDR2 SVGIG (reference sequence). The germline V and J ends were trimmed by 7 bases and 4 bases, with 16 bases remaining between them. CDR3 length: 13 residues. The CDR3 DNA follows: TGTGCCTCCCCACGCGGTGGTGGCTATGGCTACACCTTC. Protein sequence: CASPRGGGYGYTF.

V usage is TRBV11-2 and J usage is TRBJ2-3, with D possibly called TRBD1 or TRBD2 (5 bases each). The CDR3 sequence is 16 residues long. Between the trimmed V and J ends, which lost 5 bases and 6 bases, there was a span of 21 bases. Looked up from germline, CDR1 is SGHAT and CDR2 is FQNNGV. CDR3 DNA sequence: TGTGCCAGCAGCCGGGAAACTGGGGGAGTCGGGGATACGCAGTATTTT. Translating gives CASSRETGGVGDTQYF.

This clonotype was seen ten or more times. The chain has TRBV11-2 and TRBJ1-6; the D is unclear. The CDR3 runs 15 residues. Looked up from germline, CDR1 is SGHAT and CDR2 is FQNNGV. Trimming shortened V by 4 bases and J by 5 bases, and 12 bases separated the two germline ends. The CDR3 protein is CASSSRQRNNSPLHF. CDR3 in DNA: TGTGCCAGCAGCTCCCGACAACGAAATAATTCACCCCTCCACTTT.

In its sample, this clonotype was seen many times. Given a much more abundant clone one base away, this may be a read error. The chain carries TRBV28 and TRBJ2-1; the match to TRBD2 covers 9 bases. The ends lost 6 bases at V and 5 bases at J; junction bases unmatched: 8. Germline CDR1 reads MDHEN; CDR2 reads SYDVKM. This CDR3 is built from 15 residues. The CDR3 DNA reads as TGTGCCAGCAGCCCCTGGACTAGCGCCAACAATGAGCAGTTCTTC. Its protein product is CASSPWTSANNEQFF.

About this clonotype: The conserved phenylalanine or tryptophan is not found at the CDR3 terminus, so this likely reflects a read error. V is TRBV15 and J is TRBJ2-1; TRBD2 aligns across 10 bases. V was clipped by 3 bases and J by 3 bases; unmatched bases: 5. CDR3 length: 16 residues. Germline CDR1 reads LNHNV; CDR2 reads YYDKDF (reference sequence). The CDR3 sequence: CATSRTSGRNYNEQFL. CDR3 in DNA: TGTGCCACCAGCAGGACTAGCGGGCGTAACTACAATGAGCAGTTCCTC.

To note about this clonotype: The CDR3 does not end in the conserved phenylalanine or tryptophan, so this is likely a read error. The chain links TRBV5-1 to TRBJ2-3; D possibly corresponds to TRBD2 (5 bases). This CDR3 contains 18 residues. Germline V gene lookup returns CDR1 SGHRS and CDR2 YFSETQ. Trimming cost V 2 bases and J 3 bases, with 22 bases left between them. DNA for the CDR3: TGCGCCAGCAGCTTTGGACTCCGACTGGAAACCCTAACAGATACGCAGTATGCT. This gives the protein CASSFGLRLETLTDTQYA.

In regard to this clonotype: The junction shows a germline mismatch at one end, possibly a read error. The CDR3 DNA sequence: TGTGGCAGCAGCCGAGGGATACTATACGAGCAGTACTTC. The encoded protein is CGSSRGILYEQYF. The chain combines TRBV7-9 with TRBJ2-7; possible D gene TRBD2, 5 bases. The CDR3 is made up of 13 amino acids. Germline values: CDR1 SEHNR, CDR2 FQNEAQ (reference sequence).

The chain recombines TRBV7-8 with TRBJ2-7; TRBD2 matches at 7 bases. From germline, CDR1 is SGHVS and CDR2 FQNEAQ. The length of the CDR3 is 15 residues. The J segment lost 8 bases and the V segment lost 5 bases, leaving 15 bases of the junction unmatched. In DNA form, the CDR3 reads TGTGCCAGCAGCGCCAAGACTAGCTGCCCCTTCAAGCAGTACTTC. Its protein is CASSAKTSCPFKQYF.